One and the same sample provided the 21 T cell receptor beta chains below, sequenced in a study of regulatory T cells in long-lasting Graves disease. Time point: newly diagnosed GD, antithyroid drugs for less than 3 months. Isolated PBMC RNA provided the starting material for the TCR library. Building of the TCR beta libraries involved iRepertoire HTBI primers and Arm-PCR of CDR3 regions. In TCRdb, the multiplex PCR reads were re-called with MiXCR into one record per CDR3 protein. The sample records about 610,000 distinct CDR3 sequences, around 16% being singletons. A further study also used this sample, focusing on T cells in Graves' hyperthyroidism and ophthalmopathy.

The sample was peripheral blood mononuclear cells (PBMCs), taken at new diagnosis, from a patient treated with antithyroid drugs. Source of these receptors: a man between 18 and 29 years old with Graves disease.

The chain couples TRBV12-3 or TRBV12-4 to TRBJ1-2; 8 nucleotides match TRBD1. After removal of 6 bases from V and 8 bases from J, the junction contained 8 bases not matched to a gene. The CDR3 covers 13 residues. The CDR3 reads CASRTQGAEGYTF. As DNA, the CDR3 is TGTGCCAGCAGGACTCAGGGGGCAGAAGGCTACACCTTC.

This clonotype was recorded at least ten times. CDR3 bases: TGTGCCAGCAGCGCGAAAAGGGGTTACAATGAGCAGTTCTTC. It yields the protein CASSAKRGYNEQFF. The rearrangement uses TRBV11-3 and TRBJ2-1; D perhaps matches TRBD1 (5 bases). In germline, CDR1 is SGHNT, CDR2 YENEEA. Trimming stripped 5 bases from V and 4 bases from J, with 12 bases between. The CDR3 is 14 residues long.

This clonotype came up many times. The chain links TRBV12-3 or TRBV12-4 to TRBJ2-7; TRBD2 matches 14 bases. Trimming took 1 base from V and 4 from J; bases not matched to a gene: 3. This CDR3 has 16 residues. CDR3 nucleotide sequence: TGTGCCAGCAGTTTAGACCGACTAGCGGGAGGGTACGAGCAGTACTTC. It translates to CASSLDRLAGGYEQYF.

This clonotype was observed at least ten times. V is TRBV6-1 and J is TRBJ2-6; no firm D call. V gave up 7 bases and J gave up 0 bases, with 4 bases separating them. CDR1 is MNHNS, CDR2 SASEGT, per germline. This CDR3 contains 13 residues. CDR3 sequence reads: CASTRSGANVLTF. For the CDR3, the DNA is TGTGCCAGCACCCGCTCTGGGGCCAACGTCCTGACTTTC.

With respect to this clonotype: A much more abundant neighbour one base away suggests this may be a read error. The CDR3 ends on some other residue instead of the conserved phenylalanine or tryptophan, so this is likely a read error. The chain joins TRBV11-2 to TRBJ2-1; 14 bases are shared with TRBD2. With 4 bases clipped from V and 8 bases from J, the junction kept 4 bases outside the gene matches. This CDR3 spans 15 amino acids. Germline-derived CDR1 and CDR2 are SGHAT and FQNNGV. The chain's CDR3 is CASSWGLAGVDEQFC. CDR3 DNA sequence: TGTGCCAGCAGCTGGGGACTAGCGGGAGTCGATGAGCAGTTCTGC.

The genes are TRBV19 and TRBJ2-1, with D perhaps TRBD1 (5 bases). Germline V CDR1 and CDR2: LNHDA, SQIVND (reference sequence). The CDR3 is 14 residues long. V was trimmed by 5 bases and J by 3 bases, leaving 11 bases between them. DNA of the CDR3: TGTGCCAGTAGTGGACAAACTGTCTACAATGAGCAGTTCTTC. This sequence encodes CASSGQTVYNEQFF.

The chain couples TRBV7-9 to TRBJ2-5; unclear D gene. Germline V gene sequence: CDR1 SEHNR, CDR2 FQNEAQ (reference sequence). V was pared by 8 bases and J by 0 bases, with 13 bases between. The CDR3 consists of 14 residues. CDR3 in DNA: TGTGCCAGCGGCGCGTACCTCCACCAAGAGACCCAGTACTTC. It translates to CASGAYLHQETQYF. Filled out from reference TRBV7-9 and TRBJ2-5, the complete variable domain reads DTGVSQNPRHKITKRGQNVTFRCDPISEHNRLYWYRQTLGQGPEFLTYFQNEAQLEKSRLLSDRFSAERPKGSFSTLEIQRTEQGDSAMYLCASGAYLHQETQYFGPGTRLLVL.

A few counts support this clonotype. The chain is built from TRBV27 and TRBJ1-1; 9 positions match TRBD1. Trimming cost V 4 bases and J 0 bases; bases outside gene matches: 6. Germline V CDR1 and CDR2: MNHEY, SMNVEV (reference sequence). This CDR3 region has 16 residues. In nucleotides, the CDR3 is TGTGCCAGCAGTTCAGACAGGGGGGTTATGAACACTGAAGCTTTCTTT. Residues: CASSSDRGVMNTEAFF.

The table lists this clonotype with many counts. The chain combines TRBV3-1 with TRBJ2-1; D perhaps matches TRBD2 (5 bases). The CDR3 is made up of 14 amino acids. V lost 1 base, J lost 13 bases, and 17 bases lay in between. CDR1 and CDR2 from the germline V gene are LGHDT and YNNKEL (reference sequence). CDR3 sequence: CASSQAGGSEGQFF. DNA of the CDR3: TGTGCCAGCAGCCAAGCCGGAGGCTCAGAGGGTCAGTTCTTC.

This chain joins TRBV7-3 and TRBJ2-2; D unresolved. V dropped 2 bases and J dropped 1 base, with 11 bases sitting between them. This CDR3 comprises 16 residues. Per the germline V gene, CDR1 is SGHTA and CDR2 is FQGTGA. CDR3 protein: CASSLGSMENTGELFF. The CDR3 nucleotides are TGTGCCAGCAGCTTAGGTTCGATGGAGAACACCGGGGAGCTGTTTTTT.

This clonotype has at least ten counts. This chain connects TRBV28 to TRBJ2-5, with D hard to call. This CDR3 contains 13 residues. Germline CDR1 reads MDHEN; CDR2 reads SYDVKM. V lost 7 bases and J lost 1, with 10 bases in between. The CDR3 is CASTPQSQETQYF. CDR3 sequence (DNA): TGTGCCAGCACCCCGCAGTCCCAAGAGACCCAGTACTTC.

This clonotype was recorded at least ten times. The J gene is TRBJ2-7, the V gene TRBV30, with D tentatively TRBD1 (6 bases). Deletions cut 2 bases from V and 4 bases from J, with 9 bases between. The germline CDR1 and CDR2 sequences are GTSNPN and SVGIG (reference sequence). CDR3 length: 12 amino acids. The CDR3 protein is CAWSQGRYEQYF. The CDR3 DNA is TGTGCCTGGAGTCAGGGGAGATACGAGCAGTACTTC. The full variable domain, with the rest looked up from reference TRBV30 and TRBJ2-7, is SQTIHQWPATLVQPVGSPLSLECTVEGTSNPNLYWYRQAAGRGLQLLFYSVGIGQISSEVPQNLSASRPQDRQFILSSKKLLLSDSGFYLCAWSQGRYEQYFGPGTRLTVT.

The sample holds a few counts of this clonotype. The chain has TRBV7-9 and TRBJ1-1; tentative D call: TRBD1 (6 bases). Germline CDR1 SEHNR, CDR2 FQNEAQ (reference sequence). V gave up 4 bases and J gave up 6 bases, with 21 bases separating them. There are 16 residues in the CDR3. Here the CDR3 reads CASSSSTGTMAPEAFF. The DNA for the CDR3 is TGTGCCAGCAGCTCCTCTACAGGGACCATGGCCCCTGAAGCTTTCTTT.

The CDR3 sequence is CASSPQSGGLTDTQYF. The CDR3 region has the DNA TGCGCCAGCAGCCCTCAGTCAGGGGGCTTAACAGATACGCAGTATTTT. The V gene is TRBV5-1, the J gene TRBJ2-3; 8 bases agree with TRBD1. The ends lost 4 bases at V and 3 bases at J; junction bases unmatched: 10. Germline V lookup: CDR1 SGHRS, CDR2 YFSETQ. The CDR3 is 16 amino acids.

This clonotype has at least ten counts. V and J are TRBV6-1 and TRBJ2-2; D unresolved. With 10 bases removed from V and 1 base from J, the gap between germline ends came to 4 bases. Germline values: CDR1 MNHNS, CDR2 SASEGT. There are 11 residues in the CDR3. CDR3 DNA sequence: TGTGCCACAGTGAACACCGGGGAGCTGTTTTTT. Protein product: CATVNTGELFF.

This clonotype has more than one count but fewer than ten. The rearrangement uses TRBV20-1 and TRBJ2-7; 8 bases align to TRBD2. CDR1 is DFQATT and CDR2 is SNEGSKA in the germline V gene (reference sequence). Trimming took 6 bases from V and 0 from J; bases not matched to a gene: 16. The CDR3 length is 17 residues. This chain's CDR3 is CSAKSSNGSGVSYEQYF. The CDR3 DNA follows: TGCAGTGCGAAGTCCTCAAACGGTAGCGGGGTCTCCTACGAGCAGTACTTC.

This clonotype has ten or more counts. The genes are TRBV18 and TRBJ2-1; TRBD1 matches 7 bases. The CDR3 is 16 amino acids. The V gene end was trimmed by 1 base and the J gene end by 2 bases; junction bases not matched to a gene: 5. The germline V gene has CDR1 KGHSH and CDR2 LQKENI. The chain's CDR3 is CASSPRVGGAYNEQFF. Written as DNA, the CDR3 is TGTGCCAGCTCACCACGGGTAGGGGGCGCCTACAATGAGCAGTTCTTC.

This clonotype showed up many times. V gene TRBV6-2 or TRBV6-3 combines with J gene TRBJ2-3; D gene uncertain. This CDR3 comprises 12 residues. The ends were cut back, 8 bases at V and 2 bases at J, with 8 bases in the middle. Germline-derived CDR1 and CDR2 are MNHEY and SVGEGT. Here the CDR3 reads CASPAITDTQYF. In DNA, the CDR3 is TGTGCCAGCCCAGCGATCACAGATACGCAGTATTTT.

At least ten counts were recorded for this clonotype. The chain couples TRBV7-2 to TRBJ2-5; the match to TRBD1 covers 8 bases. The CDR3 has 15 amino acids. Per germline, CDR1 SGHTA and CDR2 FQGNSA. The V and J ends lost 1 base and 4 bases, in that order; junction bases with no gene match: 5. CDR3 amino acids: CASSLVTGATETQYF. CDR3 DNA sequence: TGTGCCAGCAGCTTAGTGACAGGGGCTACAGAGACCCAGTACTTC.

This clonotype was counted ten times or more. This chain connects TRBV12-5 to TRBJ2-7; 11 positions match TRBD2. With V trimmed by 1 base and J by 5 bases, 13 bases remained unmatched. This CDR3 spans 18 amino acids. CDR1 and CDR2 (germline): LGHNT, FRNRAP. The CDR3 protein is CASGLARTSGWGGDEQYF. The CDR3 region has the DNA TGTGCTAGTGGTTTGGCACGGACTAGCGGGTGGGGCGGGGACGAGCAGTACTTC.

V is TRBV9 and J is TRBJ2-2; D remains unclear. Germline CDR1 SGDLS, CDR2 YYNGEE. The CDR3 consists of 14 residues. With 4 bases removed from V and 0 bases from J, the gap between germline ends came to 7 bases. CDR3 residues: CASSLPSNTGELFF. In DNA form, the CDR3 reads TGTGCCAGCAGCCTCCCATCGAACACCGGGGAGCTGTTTTTT.